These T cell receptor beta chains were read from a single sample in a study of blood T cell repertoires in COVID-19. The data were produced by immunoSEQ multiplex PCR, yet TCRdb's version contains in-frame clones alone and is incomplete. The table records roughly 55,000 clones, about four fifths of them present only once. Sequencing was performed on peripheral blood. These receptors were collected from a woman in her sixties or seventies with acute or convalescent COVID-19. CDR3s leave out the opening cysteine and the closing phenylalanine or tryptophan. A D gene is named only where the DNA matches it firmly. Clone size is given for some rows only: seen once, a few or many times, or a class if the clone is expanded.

CDR3aa: ASSHDDRVGYGYT; abundance: .; j_gene: TRBJ1-2; v_gene: TRBV14; d_gene: TRBD1
CDR3aa: ASSYGGLAGNTIY; abundance: .; j_gene: TRBJ1-3; v_gene: TRBV5-1; d_gene: .
CDR3aa: AWSPAGGPWETQY; abundance: .; j_gene: TRBJ2-5; v_gene: TRBV30; d_gene: TRBD2
CDR3aa: ASSSPLGGQANTEAF; abundance: .; j_gene: TRBJ1-1; v_gene: TRBV3-1/TRBV3-2; d_gene: .
CDR3aa: ASSVSGTSTDTQY; abundance: .; j_gene: TRBJ2-3; v_gene: TRBV9; d_gene: .
CDR3aa: ATSDSRLAGREQF; abundance: once; j_gene: TRBJ2-1; v_gene: TRBV24-1; d_gene: TRBD2
CDR3aa: ASNAQNTYEQY; abundance: .; j_gene: TRBJ2-7; v_gene: TRBV12-3/TRBV12-4; d_gene: .
CDR3aa: ASSVTGGAGSAF; abundance: .; j_gene: TRBJ1-1; v_gene: TRBV9; d_gene: TRBD1
CDR3aa: ASSLETAYNEQF; abundance: few; j_gene: TRBJ2-1; v_gene: TRBV5-1; d_gene: .
CDR3aa: AISESQDTYRRNSPLH; abundance: .; j_gene: TRBJ1-6; v_gene: TRBV10-3; d_gene: .
CDR3aa: ATSDSTGYAEAF; abundance: .; j_gene: TRBJ1-1; v_gene: TRBV24-1; d_gene: .
CDR3aa: ASSRSILYGYT; abundance: .; j_gene: TRBJ1-2; v_gene: TRBV11-2; d_gene: .
CDR3aa: ASSLGTSGVYEQF; abundance: .; j_gene: TRBJ2-1; v_gene: TRBV11-3; d_gene: TRBD2
CDR3aa: ASSVSGGITEAF; abundance: .; j_gene: TRBJ1-1; v_gene: TRBV9; d_gene: TRBD1
CDR3aa: ATRGAGLSENSPLH; abundance: few; j_gene: TRBJ1-6; v_gene: TRBV19; d_gene: .
CDR3aa: ASSLSGQGPSTDTQY; abundance: .; j_gene: TRBJ2-3; v_gene: TRBV19; d_gene: .
CDR3aa: ASSLARGAYEQF; abundance: .; j_gene: TRBJ2-1; v_gene: TRBV7-6; d_gene: TRBD2
CDR3aa: ASSFKAGTGTASNQPQH; abundance: few; j_gene: TRBJ1-5; v_gene: TRBV19; d_gene: TRBD1
CDR3aa: ASGGQGESGRRFGYT; abundance: .; j_gene: TRBJ1-2; v_gene: TRBV3-1/TRBV3-2; d_gene: TRBD1
CDR3aa: ASSSIRAGTERETQY; abundance: .; j_gene: TRBJ2-5; v_gene: TRBV18; d_gene: .
CDR3aa: ASSAGQGDYGYT; abundance: .; j_gene: TRBJ1-2; v_gene: TRBV2; d_gene: TRBD1
CDR3aa: ASSSDSPFGTQY; abundance: .; j_gene: TRBJ2-3; v_gene: TRBV3-1/TRBV3-2; d_gene: .
CDR3aa: ASSLGSEPGT; abundance: .; j_gene: TRBJ1-2; v_gene: TRBV7-9; d_gene: .
CDR3aa: ASSLGRTGGGWETQY; abundance: .; j_gene: TRBJ2-5; v_gene: TRBV5-4; d_gene: TRBD1
CDR3aa: ASSLSASGKGEQF; abundance: .; j_gene: TRBJ2-1; v_gene: TRBV7-2; d_gene: TRBD2
CDR3aa: ASRPGQGHSPLH; abundance: .; j_gene: TRBJ1-6; v_gene: TRBV6-5; d_gene: TRBD1
CDR3aa: ASSYSPTLGADTQY; abundance: .; j_gene: TRBJ2-3; v_gene: TRBV6-5; d_gene: .
CDR3aa: ASRTAGGITDTQY; abundance: .; j_gene: TRBJ2-3; v_gene: TRBV2; d_gene: TRBD2
CDR3aa: ASSPRYSYNSPLH; abundance: once; j_gene: TRBJ1-6; v_gene: TRBV18; d_gene: .
CDR3aa: APGSLWNPRGPGETQY; abundance: .; j_gene: TRBJ2-5; v_gene: TRBV30; d_gene: TRBD1
CDR3aa: ASSSTASNYGYT; abundance: .; j_gene: TRBJ1-2; v_gene: TRBV28; d_gene: .
CDR3aa: ASRTNSGNTIY; abundance: .; j_gene: TRBJ1-3; v_gene: TRBV12-3/TRBV12-4; d_gene: .
CDR3aa: ASSYSRGHLNTEAF; abundance: few; j_gene: TRBJ1-1; v_gene: TRBV6-5; d_gene: .
CDR3aa: ASSVTGDQETQY; abundance: once; j_gene: TRBJ2-5; v_gene: TRBV9; d_gene: TRBD1
CDR3aa: ASSLRQGGQPQH; abundance: .; j_gene: TRBJ1-5; v_gene: TRBV6-5; d_gene: TRBD1
CDR3aa: ATSRDTAGGRGNEQF; abundance: .; j_gene: TRBJ2-1; v_gene: TRBV15; d_gene: TRBD2
CDR3aa: ASSPNGDASIDLH; abundance: .; j_gene: TRBJ1-6; v_gene: TRBV18; d_gene: .
CDR3aa: ASSFEESSYNEQF; abundance: .; j_gene: TRBJ2-1; v_gene: TRBV11-1; d_gene: .
CDR3aa: ASSYTSGGSNEQF; abundance: .; j_gene: TRBJ2-1; v_gene: TRBV28; d_gene: TRBD2
CDR3aa: ASSLVSGGAETQY; abundance: .; j_gene: TRBJ2-5; v_gene: TRBV5-4; d_gene: TRBD2
CDR3aa: ASSIWQNTEAF; abundance: .; j_gene: TRBJ1-1; v_gene: TRBV19; d_gene: .
CDR3aa: ASSQDPNRELAKNIQY; abundance: .; j_gene: TRBJ2-4; v_gene: TRBV4-1; d_gene: .
CDR3aa: ASSSHGQGLQETQY; abundance: .; j_gene: TRBJ2-5; v_gene: TRBV7-2; d_gene: TRBD1
CDR3aa: ASSLTGGDEAF; abundance: .; j_gene: TRBJ1-1; v_gene: TRBV28; d_gene: TRBD1
CDR3aa: ASSLVGSGRGPSYEQY; abundance: .; j_gene: TRBJ2-7; v_gene: TRBV7-6; d_gene: .
CDR3aa: ASSFLTTVNYGYT; abundance: few; j_gene: TRBJ1-2; v_gene: TRBV7-8; d_gene: .
CDR3aa: ASSHQGMDEQF; abundance: .; j_gene: TRBJ2-1; v_gene: TRBV3-1/TRBV3-2; d_gene: .
CDR3aa: ASSLAEGQAEAF; abundance: .; j_gene: TRBJ1-1; v_gene: TRBV5-1; d_gene: TRBD1
CDR3aa: ASSARVVNTGELF; abundance: .; j_gene: TRBJ2-2; v_gene: TRBV9; d_gene: .
CDR3aa: ASSGGSGAANQPQH; abundance: .; j_gene: TRBJ1-5; v_gene: TRBV6-1; d_gene: .
CDR3aa: AISATGSGNTIY; abundance: .; j_gene: TRBJ1-3; v_gene: TRBV10-3; d_gene: .
CDR3aa: AWSSPGALVNQPQH; abundance: .; j_gene: TRBJ1-5; v_gene: TRBV30; d_gene: .
CDR3aa: ATSRGTRLDTQY; abundance: .; j_gene: TRBJ2-3; v_gene: TRBV15; d_gene: TRBD2